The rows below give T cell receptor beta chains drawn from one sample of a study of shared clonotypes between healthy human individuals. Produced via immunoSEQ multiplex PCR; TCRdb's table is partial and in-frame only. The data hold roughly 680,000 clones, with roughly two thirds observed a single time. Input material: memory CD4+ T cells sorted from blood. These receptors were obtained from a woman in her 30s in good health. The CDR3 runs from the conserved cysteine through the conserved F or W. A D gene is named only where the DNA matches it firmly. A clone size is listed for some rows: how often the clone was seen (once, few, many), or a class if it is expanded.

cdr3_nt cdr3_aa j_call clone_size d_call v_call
TGTGCCAGCAGCTTAAATGGCGGGGATCCCCAGCATTTT CASSLNGGDPQHF TRBJ1-5 . . TRBV7-3
TGTGCCAGCACAAGTTGGGGGGCTCGGGATACGCAGTATTTT CASTSWGARDTQYF TRBJ2-3 few . TRBV6-1
TGTGCCAGTACTCCAAGGACCATTTATAGCAATCAGCCCCAGCATTTT CASTPRTIYSNQPQHF TRBJ1-5 once . TRBV19
TGTGCCAGCAGTGAAAATGGACTAGCGGGATCCCAGTACTTC CASSENGLAGSQYF TRBJ2-5 once TRBD2 TRBV2
TGTGCCAGCTCACCATTGGTAGCGGGAGGGCCAGATACGCAGTATTTT CASSPLVAGGPDTQYF TRBJ2-3 . TRBD2 TRBV18
TGTGCCAGTAGTAAAGGACTAGTAGCCAAAAACATTCAGTACTTC CASSKGLVAKNIQYF TRBJ2-4 . TRBD2 TRBV19
TGTGCCAGTAGTATAGCCGGCGAGGGCATTCAGTACTTC CASSIAGEGIQYF TRBJ2-4 . . TRBV19
TGTGCCAGCAGTGTCAGGACCACCGGGGAGCTGTTTTTT CASSVRTTGELFF TRBJ2-2 few . TRBV25-1
TGCGCCAGCAGTGAGCAGGGACTAGGAGGGGATGAGCAGTTCTTC CASSEQGLGGDEQFF TRBJ2-1 . TRBD2 TRBV10-1
TGTGCCAGCAGCTTGGAGGCAGCCTACGAGCAGTACTTC CASSLEAAYEQYF TRBJ2-7 . . TRBV5-4
TGCAGCGTTGAAGATCCGGGGCAGGGCCAGGAGACCCAGTACTTC CSVEDPGQGQETQYF TRBJ2-5 many . TRBV29-1
TGTGCCAGCAGCTTGGCGCGTGGGGGCGCGCGGGACGGGGAGACCCAGTACTTC CASSLARGGARDGETQYF TRBJ2-5 once . TRBV5-4
TGTGCCAGCAGTCGGCCGACAGGAAACACCATATATTTT CASSRPTGNTIYF TRBJ1-3 many . TRBV7-9